Below are 25 T cell receptor beta chains sequenced from a single sample in a study of cytotoxic CD8 clonotypes in ibrutinib-treated CLL. The repertoire was sequenced with immunoSEQ multiplex PCR; TCRdb's copy has only in-frame clones and lacks some. Here the sample spans 65,000 to 90,000 clones, roughly 85% being singletons. This material consisted of PBMCs, taken after 24 months of ibrutinib treatment. The receptors were gathered from a human donor with chronic lymphocytic leukemia.

This clone was counted a single time. This chain joins TRBV2 and TRBJ1-5; D is uncertain. Trimming pared 5 bases from V and 4 bases from J, leaving 6 bases between. The CDR3 has 12 amino acids. Germline lookup yields CDR1 SNHLY and CDR2 FYNNEI. DNA for the CDR3: TGTGCCAGCAGTTACATGAATCAGCCCCAGCATTTT. This sequence encodes CASSYMNQPQHF.

The V gene is TRBV5-6, the J gene TRBJ1-5; D call uncertain. Trimming pared 2 bases from V and 4 bases from J, leaving 13 bases between. The germline gives CDR1 SGHDT, CDR2 YYEEEE. The CDR3 has 15 amino acids. CDR3 sequence (DNA): TGTGCCAGCAGCTTAGGGCAGCCTGAAAATCAGCCCCAGCATTTT. This codes for CASSLGQPENQPQHF.

This sequence joins TRBV14 and TRBJ2-1, with unresolved D. V was pared by 0 bases and J by 8 bases, with 11 bases between. The CDR3 extends over 14 amino acids. Germline lookup yields CDR1 SGHDN and CDR2 FVKESK. The CDR3 DNA follows: TGTGCCAGCAGCCAAGACCTCAGTTTCGATGAGCAGTTCTTC. Translating it yields CASSQDLSFDEQFF.

The V gene is TRBV7-2, the J gene TRBJ1-5; unclear D gene. Germline V gene sequence: CDR1 SGHTA, CDR2 FQGNSA. Trimming left V 6 bases short and J 4 bases short, with 10 bases between. The CDR3 has 13 residues. The CDR3 region is CASSPDGNQPQHF. The CDR3 DNA is TGTGCCAGCAGTCCGGACGGGAATCAGCCCCAGCATTTT.

The J gene is TRBJ2-1, the V gene TRBV5-1; TRBD2 matches at 8 bases. This CDR3 has 14 amino acids. Germline V gene sequence: CDR1 SGHRS, CDR2 YFSETQ. V lost 5 bases to trimming and J lost 2 bases; unmatched junction nucleotides: 3. CDR3 sequence reads: CASSLSGAYNEQFF. The CDR3 bases are TGCGCCAGCAGTCTTAGCGGGGCCTACAATGAGCAGTTCTTC. Variable domain in full (rest from reference TRBV5-1 and TRBJ2-1): KAGVTQTPRYLIKTRGQQVTLSCSPISGHRSVSWYQQTPGQGLQFLFEYFSETQRNKGNFPGRFSGRQFSNSRSEMNVSTLELGDSALYLCASSLSGAYNEQFFGPGTRLTVL.

The chain combines TRBV6-1 with TRBJ1-1; D call uncertain. The germline V gene encodes CDR1 MNHNS and CDR2 SASEGT. The V end was cut by 4 bases, the J end by 4 bases, with 16 bases between. The CDR3 consists of 15 residues. The CDR3 DNA sequence: TGTGCCAGCAGTGCGGGTGCAGCCAGCCCCACTGAAGCTTTCTTT. Its protein is CASSAGAASPTEAFF.

The table lists this clone with a few counts. The rearrangement links TRBV1 to TRBJ2-5; TRBD2 is the table's D call, not checked against the DNA. TRBV1 is flagged as a pseudogene. The CDR3 loop spans 16 amino acids. The CDR3 nucleotides are TGCACCAGCAGCCGGTTTCGGGCTAGCGGGCACGAGACCCAGTACTTC. This codes for CTSSRFRASGHETQYF.

This clone was found once. The chain joins TRBV10-1 to TRBJ2-2; 14 bases align to TRBD2. Germline trimming cut 4 bases from V and 4 bases from J; bases unmatched to any gene: 5. From germline, CDR1 is WNHNN and CDR2 SYGVQD (reference sequence). The CDR3 is made up of 17 amino acids. The chain's CDR3 is CASSAAGLAGGTGELFF. Here the CDR3 DNA reads TGCGCCAGCAGTGCCGCCGGACTAGCGGGGGGCACCGGGGAGCTGTTTTTT.

The V and J genes are TRBV10-3 and TRBJ2-3; TRBD2 matches 11 bases. The CDR3 is made up of 13 amino acids. The V gene end was trimmed by 8 bases and the J gene end by 5 bases; junction bases not matched to a gene: 3. Germline CDR1 is ENHRY and CDR2 is SYGVKD. Written as DNA, the CDR3 is TGTGCCATCCTAGGACTAGCGGGAGATACGCAGTATTTT. Its protein is CAILGLAGDTQYF.

The chain uses TRBV11-3 and TRBJ2-5; D uncertain. This CDR3 has 13 residues. V lost 3 bases, J lost 3 bases, and 8 bases lay in between. Germline lookup yields CDR1 SGHNT and CDR2 YENEEA. CDR3 bases: TGTGCCAGCAGCTTCGGCGGCGAAGAGACCCAGTACTTC. It translates to CASSFGGEETQYF.

This clone was found once. V usage is TRBV2 and J usage is TRBJ2-7; 8 nucleotides align to TRBD1. The V segment lost 5 bases and the J segment 1 base; nucleotides outside the gene matches: 4. The CDR3 loop spans 14 amino acids. Looked up from germline, CDR1 is SNHLY and CDR2 is FYNNEI. The CDR3 reads CASSSDRGSYEQYF. The CDR3 coding sequence is TGTGCCAGCAGTTCCGACAGGGGATCCTACGAGCAGTACTTC.

This chain uses TRBV7-2 with TRBJ2-1; 16 bases fit TRBD2. The CDR3 totals 19 residues. Trimming took 2 bases from V and 7 from J; bases not matched to a gene: 11. Germline V gene sequence: CDR1 SGHTA, CDR2 FQGNSA. CDR3 residues: CASSLLSGTSGRAGNEQFF. CDR3 bases: TGTGCCAGCAGCTTACTCTCTGGGACTAGCGGGAGGGCCGGGAATGAGCAGTTCTTC.

The chain is built from TRBV2 and TRBJ2-1; D remains unclear. From germline, CDR1 is SNHLY and CDR2 FYNNEI. The CDR3 extends over 16 amino acids. V was trimmed by 1 base and J by 6 bases, leaving 16 bases between them. CDR3 sequence reads: CASSEGTAPLVNEQFF. Written as DNA, the CDR3 is TGTGCCAGCAGTGAAGGTACTGCCCCTCTTGTCAATGAGCAGTTCTTC. Full variable domain (outside the CDR3, taken from reference TRBV2 and TRBJ2-1): EPEVTQTPSHQVTQMGQEVILRCVPISNHLYFYWYRQILGQKVEFLVSFYNNEISEKSEIFDDQFSVERPDGSNFTLKIRSTKLEDSAMYFCASSEGTAPLVNEQFFGPGTRLTVL.

The CDR3 nucleotides are TGTGCCAGCAGCTTAAGCGGCAGAGCCGTGTGGGGCTACACCTTC. It codes for CASSLSGRAVWGYTF. The genes are TRBV7-2 and TRBJ1-2; no firm D call. This CDR3 has 15 amino acids. In germline, CDR1 is SGHTA, CDR2 FQGNSA. V lost 2 bases, J lost 8 bases, and 18 bases lay in between.

The V and J genes are TRBV5-1 and TRBJ1-1; TRBD1 aligns across 9 bases. Germline V gene lookup returns CDR1 SGHRS and CDR2 YFSETQ. J gave up 5 bases and V 0 bases, and 2 bases lay outside the gene matches. The CDR3 consists of 14 residues. CDR3: CASSLGQGVTEAFF. The CDR3 DNA is TGCGCCAGCAGCTTGGGACAGGGGGTGACTGAAGCTTTCTTT. Supplemented by reference TRBV5-1 and TRBJ1-1, the full variable domain reads KAGVTQTPRYLIKTRGQQVTLSCSPISGHRSVSWYQQTPGQGLQFLFEYFSETQRNKGNFPGRFSGRQFSNSRSEMNVSTLELGDSALYLCASSLGQGVTEAFFGQGTRLTVV.

The rearrangement links TRBV2 to TRBJ2-7, with TRBD1 as a possible D gene (6 bases). The CDR3 contains 13 residues. The V end lost 8 bases, the J end lost 7 bases, and 18 bases lay between the germline ends. Germline values: CDR1 SNHLY, CDR2 FYNNEI. CDR3 in amino acids: CASLRGALVEQYF. The CDR3 DNA is TGTGCCAGCCTCAGGGGCGCTCTGGTTGAGCAGTACTTC.

This clone was detected once. The chain is built from TRBV5-1 and TRBJ2-7; 14 bases are shared with TRBD2. Per germline, CDR1 SGHRS and CDR2 YFSETQ. This CDR3 comprises 15 residues. V trimming: 4 bases; J trimming: 6 bases; junction bases outside the gene matches: 6. The CDR3 DNA is TGCGCCAGCAGCGAAGGGACTAGCGGGAGCCTCGAGCAGTACTTC. Encoded protein: CASSEGTSGSLEQYF.

The gene calls are TRBV4-1 and TRBJ2-2; 12 bases are a match to TRBD2. The germline V gene has CDR1 MGHRA and CDR2 YSYEKL. After removal of 1 base from V and 5 bases from J, the junction contained 8 bases not matched to a gene. The CDR3 runs to 18 residues. Here the CDR3 DNA reads TGCGCCAGCAGCCAAGCGACACCCGGGACTAGCGGGACCGGGGAGCTGTTTTTT. It yields the protein CASSQATPGTSGTGELFF.

The chain uses TRBV6-6 and TRBJ1-1, with TRBD1 matching 9 bases. CDR1 and CDR2 (germline): MNHNY, SVGAGI (reference sequence). This CDR3 is 14 amino acids long. With 8 bases clipped from V and 9 bases from J, the junction kept 13 bases outside the gene matches. For the CDR3, the DNA is TGTGCCAGCGGAACTTCCGGGACAGGGCTAAAAGCTTTCTTT. This codes for CASGTSGTGLKAFF.

This clone was observed a single time. The V and J genes are TRBV25-1 and TRBJ2-7; D is possibly TRBD1 (5 bases). Germline-derived CDR1 and CDR2 are MGHDK and SYGVNS. The CDR3 is made up of 11 amino acids. Trimming took 7 bases from V and 2 from J, leaving 6 bases between them. CDR3 bases: TGTGCCAGCAAGGGGCCCTACGAGCAGTACTTC. Its protein is CASKGPYEQYF.

This rearrangement joins TRBV2 to TRBJ2-7; D is ambiguous. V was pared by 4 bases and J by 6 bases, with 7 bases between. The CDR3 spans 11 residues. CDR1 and CDR2 (germline): SNHLY, FYNNEI. CDR3 bases: TGTGCCAGCAGTGCCCAGATCGAGCAGTACTTC. Translation gives CASSAQIEQYF.

The chain couples TRBV6-5 to TRBJ1-1, with TRBD1 matching 8 bases. The J segment lost 3 bases and the V segment lost 5 bases, leaving 8 bases of the junction unmatched. The CDR3 is 15 residues long. The germline gives CDR1 MNHEY, CDR2 SVGAGI. CDR3 sequence (DNA): TGTGCCAGCAGTGGACAGGGTTCTGGCGACACTGAAGCTTTCTTT. Protein product: CASSGQGSGDTEAFF.

CDR3 protein: CSVDLGSNQPQHF. The CDR3 DNA follows: TGCAGCGTTGATTTGGGTAGCAATCAGCCCCAGCATTTT. This chain uses TRBV29-1 with TRBJ1-5, with D hard to call. The V and J ends lost 3 bases and 0 bases respectively, with 6 bases between them. The CDR3 contains 13 residues. The V gene's germline CDR1 is SQVTM and CDR2 ANQGSEA.

The chain carries TRBV5-1 and TRBJ1-2; D ambiguous. Trimming took off 0 bases at V and 4 bases at J, with 13 bases between the two ends. Germline CDR1 is SGHRS and CDR2 is YFSETQ. The CDR3 contains 15 residues. The CDR3 reads CASSLGSGSTYGYTF. CDR3 in DNA: TGCGCCAGCAGCTTGGGCTCGGGGAGTACCTATGGCTACACCTTC.

This chain links TRBV4-2 with TRBJ2-5; a possible D gene is TRBD1 (5 bases). Trimming removed 4 bases at V and 1 base at J, with 13 bases between. This CDR3 has 15 residues. Germline CDR1 LGHNA, CDR2 YNFKEQ. CDR3 sequence reads: CASSLGVQAQETQYF. Written as DNA, the CDR3 is TGTGCCAGCAGCCTTGGGGTACAGGCCCAAGAGACCCAGTACTTC.